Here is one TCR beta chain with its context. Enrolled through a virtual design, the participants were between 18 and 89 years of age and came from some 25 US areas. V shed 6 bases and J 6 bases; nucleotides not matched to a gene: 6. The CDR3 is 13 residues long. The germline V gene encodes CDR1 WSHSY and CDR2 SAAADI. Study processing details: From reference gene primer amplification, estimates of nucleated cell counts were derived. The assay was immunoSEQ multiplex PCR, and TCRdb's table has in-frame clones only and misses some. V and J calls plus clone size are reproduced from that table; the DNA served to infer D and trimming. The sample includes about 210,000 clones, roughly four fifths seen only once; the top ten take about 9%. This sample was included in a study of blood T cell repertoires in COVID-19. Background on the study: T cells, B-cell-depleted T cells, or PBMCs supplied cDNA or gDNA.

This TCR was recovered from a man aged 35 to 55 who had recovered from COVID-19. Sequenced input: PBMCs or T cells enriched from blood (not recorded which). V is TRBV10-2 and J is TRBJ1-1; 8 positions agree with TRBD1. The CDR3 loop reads CASSLQGVAEAFF. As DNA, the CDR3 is TGCGCCAGCAGCCTACAGGGGGTAGCTGAAGCTTTCTTT.